The 16 T cell receptor beta chains reported below all come from one sample, sequenced in a study of beta chain features in type 1 diabetes. The authors reverse transcribed all of the isolated RNA, so sequencing captured expressed TCRB transcripts. Here immunoSEQ multiplex PCR was the method, and the copy in TCRdb shows in-frame clones only, minus some. The sample shows around 140,000 clones, over 8% of them seen only once. Sequenced: central memory CD4+ T cells from blood. These receptors were taken from a woman aged 40 to 49 in good health.

This clone came up a few times. The V gene is TRBV6-6, the J gene TRBJ2-7; D is perhaps TRBD1 (5 bases). There are 13 residues in the CDR3. With 0 bases removed from V and 2 bases from J, the gap between germline ends came to 5 bases. Germline lookup yields CDR1 MNHNY and CDR2 SVGAGI (reference sequence). The chain's CDR3 is CASSYSGPYEQYF. The CDR3 region has the DNA TGTGCCAGCAGTTACTCGGGGCCCTACGAGCAGTACTTC.

This clone showed up just a few times. The CDR3 DNA sequence: TGTGCCAGCAGCCCACCACAGGGTTGGCCTGAAGCTTTCTTT. It encodes CASSPPQGWPEAFF. The rearrangement joins TRBV7-2 to TRBJ1-1; weak D call: TRBD1 (6 bases). The germline gives CDR1 SGHTA, CDR2 FQGNSA. Trimming took off 5 bases at V and 6 bases at J, with 16 bases between the two ends. This CDR3 is built from 14 residues.

This clone appeared a few times. This rearrangement joins TRBV19 to TRBJ2-7; TRBD1 agrees at 7 bases. V trimming: 6 bases; J trimming: 3 bases; junction bases outside the gene matches: 8. The CDR3 runs to 14 residues. Germline assignment: CDR1 LNHDA and CDR2 SQIVND (reference sequence). This chain's CDR3 is CASSEGQLGYEQYF. CDR3 nucleotide sequence: TGTGCCAGTAGCGAGGGACAGCTAGGCTACGAGCAGTACTTC.

In its sample, this clone ranks as medium-sized. The chain is built from TRBV4-1 and TRBJ2-3; D gene ambiguous. The CDR3 has 11 residues. V dropped 6 bases and J dropped 4 bases, with 5 bases sitting between them. The germline V gene has CDR1 MGHRA and CDR2 YSYEKL. The CDR3 region is CASRLADTQYF. The CDR3 DNA sequence: TGCGCCAGCAGGCTAGCAGATACGCAGTATTTT.

The table lists this clone with a few counts. V and J are TRBV11-2 and TRBJ2-3; TRBD1 is a possible D gene (5 bases). The germline V gene encodes CDR1 SGHAT and CDR2 FQNNGV. V lost 11 bases to trimming and J lost 4 bases, with 10 bases between them. The CDR3 consists of 11 residues. The CDR3 loop reads CAGARADTQYF. The CDR3, as DNA: TGTGCCGGTGCCAGGGCAGATACGCAGTATTTT.

A few counts support this clone. The chain employs TRBV29-1 and TRBJ2-4; possibly TRBD1 for D (5 bases). The V end was cut by 1 base, the J end by 4 bases, with 8 bases between. The CDR3 extends over 13 amino acids. Germline V gene data show CDR1 as SQVTM and CDR2 as ANQGSEA. DNA for the CDR3: TGCAGCGTTGAAGCACAGGAAAAAAACATTCAGTACTTC. This codes for CSVEAQEKNIQYF.

The gene calls are TRBV29-1 and TRBJ2-5, with 7 nucleotides matching TRBD1. V dropped 4 bases and J dropped 5; count of bases not matched to a gene: 7. From germline, CDR1 is SQVTM and CDR2 ANQGSEA. This CDR3 has 13 amino acids. CDR3 region: CSVALGGAETQYF. The CDR3 nucleotides read TGCAGCGTTGCCCTAGGGGGCGCGGAGACCCAGTACTTC.

This chain's CDR3 is CASSAVPRGASMGQPQHF. Here the CDR3 DNA reads TGTGCCAGCAGTGCCGTCCCCAGGGGCGCCTCAATGGGACAGCCCCAGCATTTT. The chain has TRBV6-1 and TRBJ1-5, with TRBD1 as a possible D gene (6 bases). The V gene's germline CDR1 is MNHNS and CDR2 SASEGT. The ends were cut back, 4 bases at V and 7 bases at J, with 26 bases in the middle. CDR3 length equals 18 residues.

The chain combines TRBV19 with TRBJ1-6; the D is unclear. Looked up from germline, CDR1 is LNHDA and CDR2 is SQIVND (reference sequence). Trimming stripped 8 bases from V and 7 bases from J, with 15 bases between. The CDR3 spans 14 residues. The DNA of the CDR3 is TGTGCCAGTTTTAGCGGGTTGGGGAATTCACCCCTCCACTTT. It translates to CASFSGLGNSPLHF.

This clone was counted ten times or more. The V gene is TRBV7-2, the J gene TRBJ2-3, with 9 bases lining up with TRBD2. Germline CDR1 is SGHTA and CDR2 is FQGNSA. The V segment lost 5 bases and the J segment 0 bases; nucleotides outside the gene matches: 6. This CDR3 is built from 16 residues. This CDR3 reads CASSPTAGGSTDTQYF. The CDR3 coding sequence is TGTGCCAGCAGCCCAACAGCGGGGGGCAGCACAGATACGCAGTATTTT.

This clone has more than one count but fewer than ten. The V call is TRBV19, the J call TRBJ1-5; TRBD1 aligns across 12 bases. Germline-derived CDR1 and CDR2 are LNHDA and SQIVND (reference sequence). The CDR3 has 15 amino acids. Trimming cost V 7 bases and J 6 bases; bases outside gene matches: 7. The CDR3 sequence is CASTLGTGGGQPQHF. The CDR3 coding sequence is TGTGCCAGTACTCTGGGGACAGGGGGCGGTCAGCCCCAGCATTTT.

This clone was seen a handful of times. V is TRBV6-1 and J is TRBJ1-1, with D possibly TRBD1 on 6 matching bases. From germline, CDR1 is MNHNS and CDR2 SASEGT. The CDR3 covers 15 residues. V was trimmed by 0 bases and J by 2 bases, leaving 10 bases between them. The CDR3 DNA follows: TGTGCCAGCAGTGAAGCCGTAGGGGGAAACACTGAAGCTTTCTTT. Its protein is CASSEAVGGNTEAFF.

For this clone: A junction end diverges from the germline sequence, so it may reflect a read error. The chain recombines TRBV6-5 with TRBJ2-4, with D possibly TRBD1 on 6 matching bases. Germline-derived CDR1 and CDR2 are MNHEY and SVGAGI. This CDR3 spans 15 amino acids. The CDR3, as DNA: TGTGCCAGCAGTTACGGCAGGGGACGGAAAAGCATTCAGTACTTC. It is translated as CASSYGRGRKSIQYF.

This clone was counted between two and nine times. This chain uses TRBV14 with TRBJ1-2; D call uncertain. The germline gives CDR1 SGHDN, CDR2 FVKESK. The CDR3 totals 17 residues. V was clipped by 0 bases and J by 7 bases, with 21 bases between them. CDR3 sequence (DNA): TGTGCCAGCAGCCAAGATCTTTCCGAGGTGAGGTCTGGTGGCTACACCTTC. Its protein is CASSQDLSEVRSGGYTF.

DNA for the CDR3: TGTGCCACCAGCAGTCCCGGGACGGAGGGATTCGAGCAGTACTTC. It specifies CATSSPGTEGFEQYF. The chain recombines TRBV15 with TRBJ2-7; D perhaps matches TRBD2 (6 bases). V lost 3 bases, J lost 6 bases, and 18 bases lay in between. Germline V gene lookup returns CDR1 LNHNV and CDR2 YYDKDF (reference sequence). CDR3 length equals 15 residues.

This CDR3 reads CASSYSRTGTYNEQFF. The CDR3 DNA sequence: TGTGCCAGCAGTTACTCTCGGACAGGGACATACAATGAGCAGTTCTTC. The J gene is TRBJ2-1, the V gene TRBV6-5, with 8 bases identical to TRBD1. This CDR3 has 16 amino acids. The trim removed 0 bases at V and 4 bases at J, leaving 5 bases unmatched. Germline values: CDR1 MNHEY, CDR2 SVGAGI.